This T cell receptor beta chain was recovered during a study of blood T cell repertoires in COVID-19. Repertoires were generated with immunoSEQ multiplex PCR, while TCRdb's copy carries only in-frame clones and drops some. The table has tens of thousands of clones, just over 85% seen once. Trimming took off 5 bases at V and 2 bases at J, with 9 bases between the two ends. CDR3 size: 13 residues. The material sequenced was peripheral blood. This receptor was obtained from a woman aged 80 or over in a cohort sampled during active or convalescent COVID-19. The chain employs TRBV12-3 or TRBV12-4 and TRBJ1-2, with D perhaps TRBD1 (5 bases). Here the CDR3 DNA reads TGTGCCAGCAGTACCGGGGGGAACTATGGCTACACCTTC. It yields the protein CASSTGGNYGYTF.